The 4 T cell receptor beta chains below were found in one sample sequenced in a study of long-term antiretroviral therapy in people with HIV. Version v3.0 of the immunoSEQ assay ran at survey level. The data were produced by immunoSEQ multiplex PCR, yet TCRdb's version contains in-frame clones alone and is incomplete. Of 20,000 to 30,000 clones detected, around 81% appear once; the ten largest clones hold more than 15%. The material sequenced was unsorted PBMCs, taken at the start of antiretroviral therapy, before treatment. These TCRs come from a woman between 18 and 29 years old with HIV.

V usage is TRBV10-1 and J usage is TRBJ1-4; D is unresolved. The V and J ends lost 6 bases and 5 bases respectively, with 13 bases between them. This CDR3 spans 14 amino acids. Germline lookup yields CDR1 WNHNN and CDR2 SYGVQD (reference sequence). CDR3 DNA sequence: TGCGCCAGCAGCGACGAAGGTGAAAATGAAAAACTGTTTTTT. This codes for CASSDEGENEKLFF.

V and J are TRBV6-5 and TRBJ2-6, with D unresolved. V was trimmed by 3 bases and J by 4 bases, leaving 10 bases between them. The CDR3 loop spans 15 amino acids. From germline, CDR1 is MNHEY and CDR2 SVGAGI. CDR3: CASSYPRSGANVLTF. Here the CDR3 DNA reads TGTGCCAGCAGTTATCCGAGATCCGGGGCCAACGTCCTGACTTTC.

V usage is TRBV7-9 and J usage is TRBJ2-7, with a weak D call TRBD1 (8 bases). V lost 5 bases to trimming and J lost 4 bases, with 15 bases between them. This CDR3 region has 14 residues. Germline CDR1 SEHNR, CDR2 FQNEAQ (reference sequence). The CDR3 nucleotides read TGTGCCAGCAGCGGAAACAGGGGGGGATACGAGCAGTACTTC. Its protein product is CASSGNRGGYEQYF. The full variable domain, with the rest looked up from reference TRBV7-9 and TRBJ2-7, is DTGVSQNPRHKITKRGQNVTFRCDPISEHNRLYWYRQTLGQGPEFLTYFQNEAQLEKSRLLSDRFSAERPKGSFSTLEIQRTEQGDSAMYLCASSGNRGGYEQYFGPGTRLTVT.

J is TRBJ2-1 and V is TRBV11-3; 7 nucleotides align to TRBD2. J lost 5 bases, V lost 4 bases, and 2 bases had no gene match. The germline V gene encodes CDR1 SGHNT and CDR2 YENEEA. The CDR3 has 13 residues. DNA of the CDR3: TGTGCCAGCAGCTCGCGGGGGAACAATGAGCAGTTCTTC. As protein: CASSSRGNNEQFF.